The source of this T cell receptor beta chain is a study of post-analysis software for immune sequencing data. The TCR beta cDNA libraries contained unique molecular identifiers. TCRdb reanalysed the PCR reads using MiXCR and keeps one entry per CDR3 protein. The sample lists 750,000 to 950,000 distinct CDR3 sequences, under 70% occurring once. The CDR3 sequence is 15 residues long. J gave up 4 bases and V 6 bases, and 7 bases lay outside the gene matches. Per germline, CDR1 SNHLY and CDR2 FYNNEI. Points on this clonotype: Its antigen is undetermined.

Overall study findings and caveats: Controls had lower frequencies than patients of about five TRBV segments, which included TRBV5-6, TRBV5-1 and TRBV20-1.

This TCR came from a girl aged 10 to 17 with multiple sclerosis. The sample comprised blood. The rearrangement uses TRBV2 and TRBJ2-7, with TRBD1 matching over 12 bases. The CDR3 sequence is CASSSGTGGVYEQYF. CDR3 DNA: TGTGCCAGCAGCTCCGGGACAGGGGGCGTATACGAGCAGTACTTC.